This T cell receptor beta chain derives from a study of T cell responses to AZD1222 COVID-19 vaccine. Study results and caveats: Repertoire sampling was restricted to post-peak T cell response timepoints. Donors, mostly white British, included more females; clonal diversity was possibly underestimated.

This CDR3 is built from 12 residues. V lost 0 bases, J lost 5 bases, and 4 bases lay in between. CDR1 is ENHRY and CDR2 is SYGVKD in the germline V gene. The assay was immunoSEQ multiplex PCR, and TCRdb's table has in-frame clones only and misses some. The data show about 78,000 clones, 90% seen once. This clone has only one observation. Its specificity is unknown. The sequences come from peripheral blood, collected 28 days after the second AZD1222 dose. The chain has TRBV10-3 and TRBJ1-2; D call uncertain. This sequence was found in an adult who received the AZD1222 COVID-19 vaccine. CDR3 amino acids: CAISESEYGYTF. The CDR3, as DNA: TGTGCCATCAGTGAGTCTGAATATGGCTACACCTTC.